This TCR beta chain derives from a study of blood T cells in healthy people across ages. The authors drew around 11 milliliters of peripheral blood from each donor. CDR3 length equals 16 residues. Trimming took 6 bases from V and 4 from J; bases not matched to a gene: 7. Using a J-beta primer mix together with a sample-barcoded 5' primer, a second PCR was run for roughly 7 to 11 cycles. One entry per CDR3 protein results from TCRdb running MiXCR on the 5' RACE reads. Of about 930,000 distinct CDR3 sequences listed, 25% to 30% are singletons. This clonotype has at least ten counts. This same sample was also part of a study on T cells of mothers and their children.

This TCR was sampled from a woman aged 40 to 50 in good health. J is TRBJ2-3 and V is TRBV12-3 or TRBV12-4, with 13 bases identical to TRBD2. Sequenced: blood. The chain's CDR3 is CASRTTSGGFSDTQYF. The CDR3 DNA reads TGTGCCAGCAGGACGACTAGCGGGGGGTTCTCAGATACGCAGTATTTT.